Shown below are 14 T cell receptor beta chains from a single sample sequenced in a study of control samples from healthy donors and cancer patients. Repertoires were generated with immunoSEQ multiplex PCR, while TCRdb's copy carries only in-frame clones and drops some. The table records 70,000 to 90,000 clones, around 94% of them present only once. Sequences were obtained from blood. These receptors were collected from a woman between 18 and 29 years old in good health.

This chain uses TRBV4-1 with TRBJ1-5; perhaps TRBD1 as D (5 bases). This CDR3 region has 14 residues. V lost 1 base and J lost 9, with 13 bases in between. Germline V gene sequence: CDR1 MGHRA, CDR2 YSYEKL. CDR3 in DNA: TGCGCCAGCAGCCAAGCTGGAGCTGGGGGGCCCCAGCATTTT. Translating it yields CASSQAGAGGPQHF.

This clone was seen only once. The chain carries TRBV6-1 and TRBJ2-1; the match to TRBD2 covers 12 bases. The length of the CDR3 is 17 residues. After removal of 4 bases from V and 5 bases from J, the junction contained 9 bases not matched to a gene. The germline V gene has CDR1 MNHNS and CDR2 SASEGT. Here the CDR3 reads CASSARFLAGGNNEQFF. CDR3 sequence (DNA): TGTGCCAGCAGTGCCAGATTTCTAGCGGGGGGGAACAATGAGCAGTTCTTC.

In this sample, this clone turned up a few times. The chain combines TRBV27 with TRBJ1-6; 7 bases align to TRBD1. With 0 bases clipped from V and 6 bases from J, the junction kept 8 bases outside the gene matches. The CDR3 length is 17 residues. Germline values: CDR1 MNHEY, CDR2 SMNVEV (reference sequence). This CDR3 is CASSLSLPGQSNSPLHF. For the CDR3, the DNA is TGTGCCAGCAGTTTATCCCTACCGGGACAGAGTAATTCACCCCTCCACTTT.

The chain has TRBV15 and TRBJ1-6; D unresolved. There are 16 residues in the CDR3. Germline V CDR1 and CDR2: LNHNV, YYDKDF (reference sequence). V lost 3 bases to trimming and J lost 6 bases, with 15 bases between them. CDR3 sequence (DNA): TGTGCCACCAGCAGGGAATCGCGTAAGACTAATTCACCCCTCCACTTT. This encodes CATSRESRKTNSPLHF.

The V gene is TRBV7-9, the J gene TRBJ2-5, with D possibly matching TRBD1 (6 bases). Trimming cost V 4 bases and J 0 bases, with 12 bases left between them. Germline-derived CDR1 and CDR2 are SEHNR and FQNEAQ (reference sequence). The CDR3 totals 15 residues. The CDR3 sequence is CASSSDSTYQETQYF. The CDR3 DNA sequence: TGTGCCAGCAGCTCGGACAGTACCTACCAAGAGACCCAGTACTTC.

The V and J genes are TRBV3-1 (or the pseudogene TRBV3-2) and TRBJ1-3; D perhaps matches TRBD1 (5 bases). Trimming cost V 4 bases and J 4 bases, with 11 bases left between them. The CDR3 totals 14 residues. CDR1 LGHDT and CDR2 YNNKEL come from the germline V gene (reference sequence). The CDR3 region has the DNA TGTGCCAGCAGCCCGACAGAAAGGGGAAACACCATATATTTT. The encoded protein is CASSPTERGNTIYF.

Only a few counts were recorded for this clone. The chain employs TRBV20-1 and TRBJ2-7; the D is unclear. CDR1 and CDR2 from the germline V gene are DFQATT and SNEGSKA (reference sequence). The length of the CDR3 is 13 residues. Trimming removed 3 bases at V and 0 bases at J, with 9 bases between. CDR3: CSASVANSYEQYF. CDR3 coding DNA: TGCAGTGCTAGTGTGGCTAACTCCTACGAGCAGTACTTC.

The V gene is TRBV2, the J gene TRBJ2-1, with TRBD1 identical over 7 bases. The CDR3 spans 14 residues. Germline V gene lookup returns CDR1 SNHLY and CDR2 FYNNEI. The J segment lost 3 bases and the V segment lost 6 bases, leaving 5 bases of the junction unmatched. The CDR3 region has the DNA TGTGCCAGCAGCGAGGACAGGTTCTACAATGAGCAGTTCTTC. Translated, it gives CASSEDRFYNEQFF.

The CDR3 loop is CASSFSSGTYGYTF. In DNA, the CDR3 is TGTGCCAGCAGTTTCTCCTCCGGGACCTATGGCTACACCTTC. This chain joins TRBV27 and TRBJ1-2; perhaps TRBD1 as D (5 bases). This CDR3 comprises 14 residues. The V end was cut by 3 bases, the J end by 4 bases, with 12 bases between. CDR1 is MNHEY, CDR2 SMNVEV, per germline (reference sequence).

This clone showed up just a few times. CDR3 nucleotide sequence: TGTGCCAGCAGCGGGGGGGCTCGTTCACCCCTCCACTTT. Translated: CASSGGARSPLHF. The V gene is TRBV9, the J gene TRBJ1-6; the D gene is possibly TRBD1 (6 bases). The CDR3 sequence is 13 residues long. Germline lookup yields CDR1 SGDLS and CDR2 YYNGEE. Trimming took 3 bases from V and 9 from J, leaving 10 bases between them.

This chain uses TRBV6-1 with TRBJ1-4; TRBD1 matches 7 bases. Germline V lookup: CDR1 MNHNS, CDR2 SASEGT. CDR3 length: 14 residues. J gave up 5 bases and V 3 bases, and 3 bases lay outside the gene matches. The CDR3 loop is CASSDGRGNEKLFF. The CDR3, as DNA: TGTGCCAGCAGTGACGGCAGGGGGAATGAAAAACTGTTTTTT.

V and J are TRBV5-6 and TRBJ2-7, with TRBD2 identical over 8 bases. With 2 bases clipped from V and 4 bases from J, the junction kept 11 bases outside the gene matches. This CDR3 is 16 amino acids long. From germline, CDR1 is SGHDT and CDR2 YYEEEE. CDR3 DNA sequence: TGTGCCAGCAGCTTTTCGTTACTAGCGGCCACGTACGAGCAGTACTTC. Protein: CASSFSLLAATYEQYF.

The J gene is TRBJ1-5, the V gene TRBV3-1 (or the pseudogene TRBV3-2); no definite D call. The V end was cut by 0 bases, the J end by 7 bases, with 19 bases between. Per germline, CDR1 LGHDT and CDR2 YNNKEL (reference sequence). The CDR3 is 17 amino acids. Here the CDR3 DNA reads TGTGCCAGCAGCCAAGATCTTGGTAACCCTCCGGGGCAGCCCCAGCATTTT. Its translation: CASSQDLGNPPGQPQHF.

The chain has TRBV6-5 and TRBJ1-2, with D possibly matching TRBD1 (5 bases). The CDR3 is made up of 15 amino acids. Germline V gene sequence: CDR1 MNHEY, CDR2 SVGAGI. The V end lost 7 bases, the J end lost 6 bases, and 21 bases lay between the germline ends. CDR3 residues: CASMGVRGRTNGYTF. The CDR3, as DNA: TGTGCCAGCATGGGGGTTCGGGGCAGAACTAATGGCTACACCTTC.